The entry below gives a single TCR beta chain sequence along with its context. Its specific antigen is unknown. No base qualities exist here, and no much larger clone lies one base off it. V and J lose 5 bases and 7 bases, and a span of 17 bases separates them. CDR1 SGHNT and CDR2 YENEEA were looked up in the germline V gene. From the cysteine through the phenylalanine, the CDR3 covers 15 amino acids. The only DNA kept is the CDR3, 45 bases in frame from the first base. The collaborating institutions used their own protocols to collect whole blood in K2EDTA tubes. Collaborator samples were shipped for TCRbeta analysis as frozen whole blood, isolated PBMCs, or DNA extracted from either sample type. The data were obtained in a study of blood T cell repertoires in COVID-19 (dated by TCRdb to 2018 to 2020). In terms of the full investigation: Samples from collaborators originated in the United States, Italy and Spain and spanned both the acute and convalescent phases of COVID-19. The prospective study material was composed of cDNA or gDNA derived from T cells, B-cell-depleted T cells, or PBMCs. Deeply sampled blood TCRbeta repertoires from subjects exposed to, actively infected with, or recovered from COVID-19 were included in the dataset. The repertoires were made available in a free public database intended to serve as a resource for research on the immune response to SARS-CoV-2. The samples were drawn from the first 160 participants of the ongoing ImmuneRACE study and from under 1,500 subjects provided by 6 global collaborators. The sample metadata nearly always contained a de-identified subject ID, COVID-19 status, age in years and sex. Where available, HLA class I and class II types were taken from metadata supplied by the sample provider and were not determined by assay-based typing.

Results the study describes overall, beyond this receptor: The quantity of clinical and demographic metadata differed by source and by participant and was supplied without curation.

The immunoSEQ Assay, a bias-controlled multiplex PCR, was used to amplify TCRbeta CDR3 regions from genomic DNA. The source study handled its data this way. Nucleated cell counts per sample were estimated from amplification of reference gene primers within the assay. Sequence reads were collapsed and filtered to measure the absolute abundance of every unique TCRbeta CDR3 rearrangement. For each sample, productive Simpson clonality was calculated as the square root of Simpson's diversity index over productive rearrangements. What TCRdb holds here is the immuneACCESS table cut down to in-frame rearrangements. Part of the clones is not present; checked against another copy, under half of the missing clones reflect an unresolved V gene, and the others are unexplained. V and J calls plus clone size are reproduced from that table; the DNA served to infer D and trimming. In all, the sample holds more than 80,000 clones, and more than 60% of those were seen once. The biggest ten clones account for roughly a fifth of the sample.

The chain is encoded by TRBV11-3 joined to TRBJ2-2; a weak D assignment points to TRBD2 (7 bases agree). The source material was peripheral blood. This sequence originates from an elderly woman with active or convalescent COVID-19. In nucleotides, the sequence is TGTGCCAGCAGCCGAGGGGGGGGAAGCTTCGGGGAGCTGTTTTTT. It encodes CASSRGGGSFGELFF.